The rows below give T cell receptor beta chains drawn from one sample of a study of cytomegalovirus exposure and HLA in healthy donors. TCRdb's table, derived via immunoSEQ multiplex PCR, lists solely in-frame clones and lacks some. Of 80,000 to 130,000 clones listed, roughly four fifths are singletons. Sequenced material: PBMCs. These receptors originate from a male donor in good health and CMV-seropositive. Both conserved end residues are part of each CDR3. Fields, in order: J gene, D gene, V gene, clone size, CDR3 DNA, CDR3 protein. The D gene is left open where the match is weak. Clone size appears in some rows only: once, few, many, or a class for an expanded clone.

j_call: TRBJ2-7; d_call: TRBD2; v_call: TRBV5-4; clone_size: NA; cdr3_nt: TGTGCCAGCAGCGGAGGGTTGGGGCTAGCGGACCACTCCTACGAGCAGTACTTC; cdr3_aa: CASSGGLGLADHSYEQYF
j_call: TRBJ2-7; d_call: TRBD2; v_call: TRBV7-2; clone_size: NA; cdr3_nt: TGTGCCAGCAGTCAAGCTAGCGGGGGGGCCTGGAACGAGCAGTACTTC; cdr3_aa: CASSQASGGAWNEQYF
j_call: TRBJ1-6; d_call: NA; v_call: TRBV10-3; clone_size: few; cdr3_nt: TGTGCCTCCAAGAACGGGGGGGATAATTCACCCCTCCACTTT; cdr3_aa: CASKNGGDNSPLHF
j_call: TRBJ2-7; d_call: NA; v_call: TRBV6-6; clone_size: NA; cdr3_nt: TGTGCCAGCAGTTACGCCTACAGCGGTAGCTCCTACGAGCAGTACTTC; cdr3_aa: CASSYAYSGSSYEQYF
j_call: TRBJ1-2; d_call: NA; v_call: TRBV5-3; clone_size: NA; cdr3_nt: TGTGCCAGAAGCTTGGCAGCGAACTATGGCTACACCTTC; cdr3_aa: CARSLAANYGYTF
j_call: TRBJ2-1; d_call: NA; v_call: TRBV7-9; clone_size: NA; cdr3_nt: TGTGCCAGCAGCTTAGCCCAGGGGGAGCAGTTCTTC; cdr3_aa: CASSLAQGEQFF
j_call: TRBJ2-7; d_call: TRBD1; v_call: TRBV29-1; clone_size: NA; cdr3_nt: TGCAGCGCCGGTCGGGACAGCTACGAGCAGTACTTC; cdr3_aa: CSAGRDSYEQYF
j_call: TRBJ2-5; d_call: NA; v_call: TRBV29-1; clone_size: NA; cdr3_nt: TGCAGCGTTCAAAAGTCTAGCGCGGGAGAGACCCAGTACTTC; cdr3_aa: CSVQKSSAGETQYF
j_call: TRBJ2-7; d_call: NA; v_call: TRBV5-4; clone_size: NA; cdr3_nt: TGTGCCAGCAGCACGGCGGGGTACTACGAGCAGTACTTC; cdr3_aa: CASSTAGYYEQYF
j_call: TRBJ1-2; d_call: NA; v_call: TRBV18; clone_size: NA; cdr3_nt: TGTGCCAGCTCACCCAATAGGACAGCCTATGGCTACACCTTC; cdr3_aa: CASSPNRTAYGYTF
j_call: TRBJ2-1; d_call: NA; v_call: TRBV7-6; clone_size: NA; cdr3_nt: TGTGCCAGCAGTTCCGGTGTGCGGGGCAATGAGCAGTTCTTC; cdr3_aa: CASSSGVRGNEQFF
j_call: TRBJ2-3; d_call: NA; v_call: TRBV7-8; clone_size: NA; cdr3_nt: TGTGCCAGCAGCTTACCGGGGAGAGATACGCAGTATTTT; cdr3_aa: CASSLPGRDTQYF
j_call: TRBJ2-3; d_call: TRBD2; v_call: TRBV2; clone_size: NA; cdr3_nt: TGTGCCAGCAGTGAACAGGGACTAGCCCTATACACGCAGTATTTT; cdr3_aa: CASSEQGLALYTQYF
j_call: TRBJ1-1; d_call: NA; v_call: TRBV11-2; clone_size: NA; cdr3_nt: TGTGCCAGCAGCATCTGGGCGGGGGGGGCGGGGACTGAAGCTTTCTTT; cdr3_aa: CASSIWAGGAGTEAFF
j_call: TRBJ2-7; d_call: NA; v_call: TRBV7-8; clone_size: NA; cdr3_nt: TGTGCCAGCAGCCGTAGGGGCCTAATGGGCTCCTACGAGCAGTACTTC; cdr3_aa: CASSRRGLMGSYEQYF
j_call: TRBJ1-2; d_call: NA; v_call: TRBV6-1; clone_size: once; cdr3_nt: TGTGCCAGCACGAACACAGGGAGTGGCTACACCTTC; cdr3_aa: CASTNTGSGYTF
j_call: TRBJ2-3; d_call: NA; v_call: TRBV11-3; clone_size: few; cdr3_nt: TGTGCCAGCAGCTTAGGTCTCGGTGCAGATACGCAGTATTTT; cdr3_aa: CASSLGLGADTQYF
j_call: TRBJ2-7; d_call: TRBD1; v_call: TRBV5-1; clone_size: NA; cdr3_nt: TGCGCCAGCAGCACGGGACAGGGGTACGAGCAGTACTTC; cdr3_aa: CASSTGQGYEQYF
j_call: TRBJ2-1; d_call: NA; v_call: TRBV6-1; clone_size: NA; cdr3_nt: TGTGCCAGCAGGCAGTATCCGACAGCTGAAGTCTTC; cdr3_aa: CASRQYPTAEVF
j_call: TRBJ2-3; d_call: TRBD2; v_call: TRBV29-1; clone_size: NA; cdr3_nt: TGCAGCGCCCTCCTCCTTCAACGGGGGGGCGGGTATACGCAGTATTTT; cdr3_aa: CSALLLQRGGGYTQYF
j_call: TRBJ2-7; d_call: NA; v_call: TRBV4-3; clone_size: few; cdr3_nt: TGCGCCAGCAGCCAACGGACAGATTCCTACGAGCAGTACTTC; cdr3_aa: CASSQRTDSYEQYF
j_call: TRBJ2-5; d_call: TRBD1; v_call: TRBV18; clone_size: NA; cdr3_nt: TGTGCCAGCTCACTTCAGGGGGCGCGAAGAGAGACCCAGTACTTC; cdr3_aa: CASSLQGARRETQYF
j_call: TRBJ2-1; d_call: NA; v_call: TRBV30; clone_size: NA; cdr3_nt: TGTGCCTGGAATCAGGGGTCCTACAATGAGCAGTTCTTC; cdr3_aa: CAWNQGSYNEQFF
j_call: TRBJ2-7; d_call: NA; v_call: TRBV6-6; clone_size: NA; cdr3_nt: TGTGCCAGCAGTTACAGGGGTGAGAACGAGCAGTACTTC; cdr3_aa: CASSYRGENEQYF
j_call: TRBJ2-7; d_call: NA; v_call: TRBV2; clone_size: NA; cdr3_nt: TGTGCCAGCAGTGTAGAATACGAGCAGTACTTC; cdr3_aa: CASSVEYEQYF
j_call: TRBJ1-1; d_call: TRBD1; v_call: TRBV5-1; clone_size: few; cdr3_nt: TGCGCCAGCAGCAACCGGGACAGGGTCACTGAAGCTTTCTTT; cdr3_aa: CASSNRDRVTEAFF
j_call: TRBJ1-1; d_call: TRBD1; v_call: TRBV7-9; clone_size: NA; cdr3_nt: TGTGCCAGCAGCTCCGACAGGGGCCTTGAAGCTTTCTTT; cdr3_aa: CASSSDRGLEAFF
j_call: TRBJ1-2; d_call: NA; v_call: TRBV7-8; clone_size: NA; cdr3_nt: TGTGCCAGCAGCTTAGGCGGAAACTATGGCTACACCTTC; cdr3_aa: CASSLGGNYGYTF
j_call: TRBJ1-1; d_call: TRBD1; v_call: TRBV6-5; clone_size: NA; cdr3_nt: TGTGCCAGCAGTCGGATTGACAGGGACTACACTGAAGCTTTCTTT; cdr3_aa: CASSRIDRDYTEAFF
j_call: TRBJ2-1; d_call: NA; v_call: TRBV19; clone_size: NA; cdr3_nt: TGTGCCAGTAGTCCTTGGACAGCTTGGGGTAACAATGAGCAGTTCTTC; cdr3_aa: CASSPWTAWGNNEQFF
j_call: TRBJ1-1; d_call: NA; v_call: TRBV29-1; clone_size: NA; cdr3_nt: TGCAGCGCCGGACAACTGAACACTGAAGCTTTCTTT; cdr3_aa: CSAGQLNTEAFF
j_call: TRBJ1-1; d_call: NA; v_call: TRBV6-5; clone_size: NA; cdr3_nt: TGTGCCAGCCATTCAAAGAGTGAAGCTTTCTTT; cdr3_aa: CASHSKSEAFF
j_call: TRBJ2-5; d_call: TRBD1; v_call: TRBV11-2; clone_size: NA; cdr3_nt: TGTGCCAGCAGCTCATTAGGACAGGGCGACCAAGAGACCCAGTACTTC; cdr3_aa: CASSSLGQGDQETQYF
j_call: TRBJ1-1; d_call: NA; v_call: TRBV11-3; clone_size: NA; cdr3_nt: TGTGCCAGCAGCTTAGTGGGCTACACTGAAGCTTTCTTT; cdr3_aa: CASSLVGYTEAFF
j_call: TRBJ2-3; d_call: TRBD1; v_call: TRBV5-1; clone_size: NA; cdr3_nt: TGCGCCAGCAGCTTGCAGGGGGATATTAGCACAGATACGCAGTATTTT; cdr3_aa: CASSLQGDISTDTQYF
j_call: TRBJ1-2; d_call: NA; v_call: TRBV30; clone_size: few; cdr3_nt: TGTGCCTGGAGTTTGGTTACAGCTTCTAACTATGGCTACACCTTC; cdr3_aa: CAWSLVTASNYGYTF
j_call: TRBJ1-4; d_call: TRBD1; v_call: TRBV2; clone_size: NA; cdr3_nt: TGTGCCAGCAGCTCTGACACCGGGACAGGAGAAAAACTGTTTTTT; cdr3_aa: CASSSDTGTGEKLFF
j_call: TRBJ2-3; d_call: NA; v_call: TRBV9; clone_size: NA; cdr3_nt: TGTGCCAGCAGCGTAGCCCGGGGGGATACGCAGTATTTT; cdr3_aa: CASSVARGDTQYF
j_call: TRBJ2-3; d_call: TRBD2; v_call: TRBV9; clone_size: NA; cdr3_nt: TGTGCCAGCAGCTCCCAACCTAGCGGGGGGAGGGATACGCAGTATTTT; cdr3_aa: CASSSQPSGGRDTQYF
j_call: TRBJ1-1; d_call: NA; v_call: TRBV7-9; clone_size: NA; cdr3_nt: TGTGCCAGCAGCTTAGGACAGGCGAACACTGAAGCTTTCTTT; cdr3_aa: CASSLGQANTEAFF
j_call: TRBJ2-3; d_call: TRBD1; v_call: TRBV29-1; clone_size: NA; cdr3_nt: TGCAGCGGACAAAGCCGGAGGGACAGGGGGTTCACAGATACGCAGTATTTT; cdr3_aa: CSGQSRRDRGFTDTQYF
j_call: TRBJ1-6; d_call: NA; v_call: TRBV5-1; clone_size: few; cdr3_nt: TGCGCCAGCAGCGACGCTCTTGGGGGGTCCTATAATTCACCCCTCCACTTT; cdr3_aa: CASSDALGGSYNSPLHF
j_call: TRBJ2-5; d_call: NA; v_call: TRBV4-1; clone_size: NA; cdr3_nt: TGCGCCAGCAGCCGCGGGCCCGGGGAGACCCAGTACTTC; cdr3_aa: CASSRGPGETQYF
j_call: TRBJ2-2; d_call: NA; v_call: TRBV4-2; clone_size: NA; cdr3_nt: TGTGCCAGCAGCCCCGTAGGGGACACCGGGGAGCTGTTTTTT; cdr3_aa: CASSPVGDTGELFF
j_call: TRBJ1-1; d_call: NA; v_call: TRBV7-8; clone_size: NA; cdr3_nt: TGTGCCAGCAGCTTACGGGGGGAGGGTGAAGCTTTCTTT; cdr3_aa: CASSLRGEGEAFF
j_call: TRBJ2-7; d_call: TRBD1; v_call: TRBV2; clone_size: NA; cdr3_nt: TGTGCCAGTGGATGGGACAGGGCCTCCTACGAGCAGTACTTC; cdr3_aa: CASGWDRASYEQYF
j_call: TRBJ1-3; d_call: NA; v_call: TRBV7-8; clone_size: once; cdr3_nt: TGTGCCAGCAGCAGTCGGACAGCTACTTTAGGAAACACCATATATTTT; cdr3_aa: CASSSRTATLGNTIYF
j_call: TRBJ1-2; d_call: NA; v_call: TRBV6-6; clone_size: NA; cdr3_nt: TGTGCCAGCAGTCCCGGGACAACCTATGGCTACACCTTC; cdr3_aa: CASSPGTTYGYTF
j_call: TRBJ2-1; d_call: NA; v_call: TRBV9; clone_size: NA; cdr3_nt: TGTGCCAGCAGCGCCCTTACGGGGTTGAATGAGCAGTTCTTC; cdr3_aa: CASSALTGLNEQFF
j_call: TRBJ1-2; d_call: TRBD1; v_call: TRBV6-6; clone_size: NA; cdr3_nt: TGTGCCAGCAGTTTCCCCCGGGACAGGGTTAGCTACACCTTC; cdr3_aa: CASSFPRDRVSYTF
j_call: TRBJ2-2; d_call: NA; v_call: TRBV6-1; clone_size: once; cdr3_nt: TGTGCCAGCAGTGAAGTACGACAGGCTGGCGGGGAGCTGTTTTTT; cdr3_aa: CASSEVRQAGGELFF
j_call: TRBJ1-5; d_call: NA; v_call: TRBV11-3; clone_size: NA; cdr3_nt: TGTGCCAGCAGCTTAGCGACAGATAGCAATCAGCCCCAGCATTTT; cdr3_aa: CASSLATDSNQPQHF
j_call: TRBJ1-1; d_call: NA; v_call: TRBV12-5; clone_size: NA; cdr3_nt: TGTGCTAGTGGTTTGGCCTACACTGAAGCTTTCTTT; cdr3_aa: CASGLAYTEAFF
j_call: TRBJ1-2; d_call: TRBD1; v_call: TRBV7-9; clone_size: NA; cdr3_nt: TGTGCCAGCAGAGCTACAGGGGCGGGCTATGGCTACACCTTC; cdr3_aa: CASRATGAGYGYTF